One and the same sample provided the 16 T cell receptor beta chains below, sequenced in a study of OX40 agonist ivuxolimab in advanced cancers. Sequencing used immunoSEQ multiplex PCR; TCRdb keeps in-frame clones, though not all of them. The sample carries tens of thousands of clones, 91% recorded once. The sequencing here drew on CD4+ or CD8+ T cells sorted from blood, taken in a trial of the OX40 agonist ivuxolimab. The origin of the receptors is an adult with an advanced solid tumor such as melanoma, head and neck, liver or kidney cancer.

V usage is TRBV27 and J usage is TRBJ2-2; D ambiguous. The germline V gene encodes CDR1 MNHEY and CDR2 SMNVEV (reference sequence). V lost 5 bases and J lost 1, with 5 bases in between. This CDR3 spans 13 amino acids. This chain's CDR3 is CASSKENTGELFF. In DNA form, the CDR3 reads TGTGCCAGCAGTAAAGAGAACACCGGGGAGCTGTTTTTT.

V gene TRBV28 combines with J gene TRBJ2-1; 11 nucleotides align to TRBD2. The germline CDR1 and CDR2 sequences are MDHEN and SYDVKM. This CDR3 is built from 15 residues. The V segment lost 6 bases and the J segment 5 bases; nucleotides outside the gene matches: 6. The CDR3 sequence: CASSMTSGTHNEQFF. For the CDR3, the DNA is TGTGCCAGCAGCATGACTAGCGGGACCCACAATGAGCAGTTCTTC. Filled out from reference TRBV28 and TRBJ2-1, the complete variable domain reads DVKVTQSSRYLVKRTGEKVFLECVQDMDHENMFWYRQDPGLGLRLIYFSYDVKMKEKGDIPEGYSVSREKKERFSLILESASTNQTSMYLCASSMTSGTHNEQFFGPGTRLTVL.

The chain links TRBV5-6 to TRBJ2-4; tentatively, D is TRBD2 (5 bases). This CDR3 has 16 amino acids. Germline V gene data show CDR1 as SGHDT and CDR2 as YYEEEE. V was clipped by 1 base and J by 3 bases, with 14 bases between them. DNA of the CDR3: TGTGCCAGCAGCTTGTTTGAGGGCTGGAGCAAAAACATTCAGTACTTC. It translates to CASSLFEGWSKNIQYF.

The V call is TRBV4-1, the J call TRBJ1-5; D is perhaps TRBD1 (5 bases). The CDR3 loop spans 18 amino acids. Per the germline V gene, CDR1 is MGHRA and CDR2 is YSYEKL. The ends were cut back, 0 bases at V and 2 bases at J, with 17 bases in the middle. The CDR3 DNA reads TGCGCCAGCAGCCAAGATCACCAGGGCCCTGGGGGCAATCAGCCCCAGCATTTT. Encoded protein: CASSQDHQGPGGNQPQHF.

V gene TRBV4-1 combines with J gene TRBJ2-7; 12 bases map to TRBD2. With V trimmed by 4 bases and J by 0 bases, 10 bases remained unmatched. Germline-derived CDR1 and CDR2 are MGHRA and YSYEKL. This CDR3 is 18 amino acids long. This CDR3 reads CASSLPGLAGSPSYEQYF. The CDR3 nucleotides are TGCGCCAGCAGCCTCCCGGGACTAGCGGGTTCCCCCTCCTACGAGCAGTACTTC.

The chain has TRBV7-9 and TRBJ2-1, with D unresolved. Germline V gene lookup returns CDR1 SEHNR and CDR2 FQNEAQ (reference sequence). This CDR3 region has 15 residues. Between the trimmed V and J ends, which lost 1 base and 0 bases, there was a span of 7 bases. Written as DNA, the CDR3 is TGTGCCAGCAGCTTAGGGCAGGACTCCTACAATGAGCAGTTCTTC. This encodes CASSLGQDSYNEQFF.

The chain uses TRBV4-1 and TRBJ2-7, with D possibly TRBD2 on 6 matching bases. Trimming removed 0 bases from V and 4 bases from J, with 13 bases in between. There are 15 residues in the CDR3. The germline gives CDR1 MGHRA, CDR2 YSYEKL. The CDR3 coding sequence is TGCGCCAGCAGCCAAGATCCAAAGGAGGGTTACGAGCAGTACTTC. Its translation: CASSQDPKEGYEQYF.

J is TRBJ1-5 and V is TRBV7-4, with D perhaps matching TRBD1 (6 bases). V was pared by 3 bases and J by 6 bases, with 15 bases between. The CDR3 loop spans 15 amino acids. Germline loops: CDR1 SGHVT, CDR2 SQSDAQ. The CDR3 sequence: CASSLETRGSQPQHF. The CDR3 DNA follows: TGTGCCAGCAGCTTGGAGACCAGGGGCAGTCAGCCCCAGCATTTT. Filled out from reference TRBV7-4 and TRBJ1-5, the complete variable domain reads GAGVSQSPRYKVAKRGRDVALRCDSISGHVTLYWYRQTLGQGSEVLTYSQSDAQRDKSGRPSGRFSAERPERSVSTLKIQRTEQGDSAVYLCASSLETRGSQPQHFGDGTRLSIL.

The chain joins TRBV28 to TRBJ2-7, with 14 bases identical to TRBD2. CDR1 is MDHEN, CDR2 SYDVKM, per germline. The CDR3 consists of 16 residues. V lost 3 bases and J lost 2; bases outside the gene matches: 3. Here the CDR3 DNA reads TGTGCCAGCAGTTTGGAGGGACTAGCGGGAGCCTACGAGCAGTACTTC. Translation: CASSLEGLAGAYEQYF.

V gene TRBV5-6 combines with J gene TRBJ2-7, with 9 bases lining up with TRBD1. Germline CDR1 reads SGHDT; CDR2 reads YYEEEE. V lost 3 bases, J lost 3 bases, and 4 bases stayed unmatched. The CDR3 is 14 residues long. DNA of the CDR3: TGTGCCAGCAGCTGGGGACAGGGCCTCTACGAGCAGTACTTC. This encodes CASSWGQGLYEQYF.

This chain links TRBV5-6 with TRBJ2-2; unclear D gene. The germline V gene has CDR1 SGHDT and CDR2 YYEEEE. Trimming stripped 2 bases from V and 1 base from J, with 12 bases between. The CDR3 spans 16 residues. CDR3 sequence: CASSLFAAWNTGELFF. As DNA, the CDR3 is TGTGCCAGCAGCTTATTTGCGGCTTGGAACACCGGGGAGCTGTTTTTT.

The chain combines TRBV6-5 with TRBJ2-5; D remains unclear. Trimming removed 2 bases at V and 5 bases at J, with 9 bases between. Germline values: CDR1 MNHEY, CDR2 SVGAGI. This CDR3 region has 13 residues. DNA of the CDR3: TGTGCCAGCAGTTACGCAGGCGAGGAGACCCAGTACTTC. Protein sequence: CASSYAGEETQYF.

This chain links TRBV6-5 with TRBJ2-7; TRBD2 matches 8 bases. With V trimmed by 10 bases and J by 2 bases, 4 bases remained unmatched. This CDR3 has 12 residues. Germline lookup yields CDR1 MNHEY and CDR2 SVGAGI. The CDR3 sequence is CATSGRAYEQYF. CDR3 DNA: TGTGCCACAAGCGGGAGAGCCTACGAGCAGTACTTC.

The gene calls are TRBV9 and TRBJ2-2; TRBD2 aligns across 7 bases. V lost 3 bases to trimming and J lost 0 bases; unmatched junction nucleotides: 2. The CDR3 loop spans 15 amino acids. Per the germline V gene, CDR1 is SGDLS and CDR2 is YYNGEE. The CDR3 region is CASSASGSNTGELFF. CDR3 DNA: TGTGCCAGCAGCGCTAGCGGATCGAACACCGGGGAGCTGTTTTTT.

The gene calls are TRBV21-1 and TRBJ2-3; TRBD2 is the table's D call, not checked against the DNA. TRBV21-1 is tagged as a pseudogene. The CDR3 is made up of 15 amino acids. CDR3 nucleotide sequence: TGTGCCAGCAGCAAAGGCTGGGGGGTATCAGATACGCAGTATTTT. Translating gives CASSKGWGVSDTQYF.

The CDR3 DNA reads as TGTGCCAGCAGGCCAACGACTAGCTATGAGCAGTTCTTC. Translated, it gives CASRPTTSYEQFF. The chain employs TRBV11-2 and TRBJ2-1; 7 positions match TRBD2. Germline V gene data show CDR1 as SGHAT and CDR2 as FQNNGV. The CDR3 spans 13 residues. V dropped 6 bases and J dropped 8; count of bases not matched to a gene: 7.